The 3 T cell receptor beta chains presented below share a single source sample, sequenced in a study of blood T cell repertoires in COVID-19. Produced via immunoSEQ multiplex PCR; TCRdb's table is partial and in-frame only. This sample has some 130,000 clones; roughly 69% occur once, and the top ten carry over 1.5%. Sequencing was carried out using peripheral blood. These receptor sequences come from a woman in her 70s with acute or convalescent COVID-19.

Notes on this clone: A much larger clone sits a single nucleotide away, making a read error possible. The identical CDR3 is also encoded by other nucleotide sequences in the sample. This chain connects TRBV28 to TRBJ1-5; the D gene is possibly TRBD1 (5 bases). Trimming removed 2 bases from V and 1 base from J, with 6 bases in between. The length of the CDR3 is 14 residues. The germline V gene encodes CDR1 MDHEN and CDR2 SYDVKM. The CDR3, as DNA: TGTGCCAGCAGTTTAGGGGGGAGCAATCAGCCCCAGCATTTT. Translation: CASSLGGSNQPQHF. Using reference TRBV28 and TRBJ1-5 for the parts outside the CDR3, the full variable domain is DVKVTQSSRYLVKRTGEKVFLECVQDMDHENMFWYRQDPGLGLRLIYFSYDVKMKEKGDIPEGYSVSREKKERFSLILESASTNQTSMYLCASSLGGSNQPQHFGDGTRLSIL.

The chain links TRBV5-1 to TRBJ2-1, with a possible D match to TRBD2 (5 bases). There are 13 residues in the CDR3. V was clipped by 4 bases and J by 3 bases, with 8 bases between them. Looked up from germline, CDR1 is SGHRS and CDR2 is YFSETQ. In DNA, the CDR3 is TGCGCCAGCAGCCTCGGGGACTACAATGAGCAGTTCTTC. This gives the protein CASSLGDYNEQFF.

The rearrangement uses TRBV7-9 and TRBJ1-1; 7 bases are shared with TRBD1. The ends lost 5 bases at V and 4 bases at J; junction bases unmatched: 10. The germline V gene has CDR1 SEHNR and CDR2 FQNEAQ (reference sequence). This CDR3 contains 15 residues. The CDR3 protein is CASSDVTGVGTEAFF. CDR3 nucleotides: TGTGCCAGCAGCGATGTCACAGGGGTTGGCACTGAAGCTTTCTTT.